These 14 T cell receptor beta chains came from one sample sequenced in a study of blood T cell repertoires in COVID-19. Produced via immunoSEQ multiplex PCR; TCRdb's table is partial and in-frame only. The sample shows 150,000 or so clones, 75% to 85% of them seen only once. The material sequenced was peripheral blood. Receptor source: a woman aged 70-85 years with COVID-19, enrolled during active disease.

The CDR3 DNA reads as TGTGCCACCAGTGATTGGGAACAAGGGGGTTACTATGGCTACACCTTC. It encodes CATSDWEQGGYYGYTF. V is TRBV24-1 and J is TRBJ1-2, with D perhaps matching TRBD1 (6 bases). The CDR3 is made up of 16 amino acids. From germline, CDR1 is KGHDR and CDR2 SFDVKD. Trimming cost V 2 bases and J 3 bases, with 15 bases left between them.

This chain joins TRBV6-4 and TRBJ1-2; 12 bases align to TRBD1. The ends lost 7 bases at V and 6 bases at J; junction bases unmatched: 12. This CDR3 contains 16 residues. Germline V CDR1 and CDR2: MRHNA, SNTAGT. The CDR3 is CASIPSPRDRGHGYTF. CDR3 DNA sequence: TGTGCCAGCATCCCCTCCCCCCGGGACAGGGGGCATGGCTACACCTTC.

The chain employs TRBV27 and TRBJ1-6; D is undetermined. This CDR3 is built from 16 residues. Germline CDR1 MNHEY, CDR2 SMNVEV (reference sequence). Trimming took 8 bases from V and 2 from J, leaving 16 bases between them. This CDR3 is CASRLWGGTYNSPLHF. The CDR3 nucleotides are TGTGCCAGCCGCCTCTGGGGAGGGACCTATAATTCACCCCTCCACTTT.

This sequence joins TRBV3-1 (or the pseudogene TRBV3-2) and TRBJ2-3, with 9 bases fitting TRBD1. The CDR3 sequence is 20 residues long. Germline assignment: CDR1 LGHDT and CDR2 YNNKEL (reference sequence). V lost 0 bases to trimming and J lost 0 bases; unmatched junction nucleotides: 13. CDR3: CASSQEFGTGKGASTDTQYF. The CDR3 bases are TGTGCCAGCAGCCAAGAATTTGGGACAGGGAAGGGGGCAAGCACAGATACGCAGTATTTT.

CDR3 sequence reads: CASRPGTALGNQPQHF. CDR3 nucleotides: TGTGCCAGCAGACCCGGGACAGCACTAGGAAATCAGCCCCAGCATTTT. This sequence joins TRBV2 and TRBJ1-5, with 7 nucleotides matching TRBD1. The CDR3 consists of 16 residues. The junction had 12 bases not matched to a gene; V was cut back by 6 bases and J by 4 bases. The V gene's germline CDR1 is SNHLY and CDR2 FYNNEI.

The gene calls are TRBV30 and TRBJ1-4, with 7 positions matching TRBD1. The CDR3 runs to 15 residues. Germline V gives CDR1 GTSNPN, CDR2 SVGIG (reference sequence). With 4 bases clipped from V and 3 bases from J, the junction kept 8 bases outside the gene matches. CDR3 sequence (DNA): TGTGCCTGGAATATAGGGGGCCTGGCTAATGAAAAACTGTTTTTT. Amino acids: CAWNIGGLANEKLFF.

CDR3 residues: CASSPAGAVYEQYF. In DNA form, the CDR3 reads TGTGCCAGCAGCCCTGCGGGGGCGGTCTACGAGCAGTACTTC. V and J are TRBV9 and TRBJ2-7, with a tentative D call TRBD2 (7 bases). This CDR3 comprises 14 residues. Trimming took 4 bases from V and 3 from J, leaving 14 bases between them. CDR1 and CDR2 from the germline V gene are SGDLS and YYNGEE.

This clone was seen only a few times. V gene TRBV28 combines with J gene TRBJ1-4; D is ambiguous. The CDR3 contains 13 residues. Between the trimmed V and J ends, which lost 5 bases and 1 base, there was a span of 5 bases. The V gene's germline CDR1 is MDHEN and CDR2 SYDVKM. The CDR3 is CASSRGTNEKLFF. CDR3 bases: TGTGCCAGCAGTCGGGGAACTAATGAAAAACTGTTTTTT.

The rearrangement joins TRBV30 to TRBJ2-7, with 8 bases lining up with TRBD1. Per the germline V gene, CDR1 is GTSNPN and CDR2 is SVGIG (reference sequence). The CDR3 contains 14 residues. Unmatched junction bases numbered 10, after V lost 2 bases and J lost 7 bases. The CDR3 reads CAWSPGTGSWEQYF. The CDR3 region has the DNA TGTGCCTGGAGTCCTGGGACAGGATCTTGGGAGCAGTACTTC.

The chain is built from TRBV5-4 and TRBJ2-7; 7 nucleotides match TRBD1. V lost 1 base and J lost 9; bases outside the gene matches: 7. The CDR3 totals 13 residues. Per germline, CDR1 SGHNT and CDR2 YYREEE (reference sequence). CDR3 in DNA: TGTGCCAGCAGCTTGACAGGGGAACTCCGGCAGTACTTC. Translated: CASSLTGELRQYF.

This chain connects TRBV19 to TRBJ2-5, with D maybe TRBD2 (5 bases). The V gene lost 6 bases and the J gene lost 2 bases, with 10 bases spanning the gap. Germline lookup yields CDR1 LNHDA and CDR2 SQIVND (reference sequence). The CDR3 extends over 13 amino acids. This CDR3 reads CASSEGRQETQYF. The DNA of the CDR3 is TGTGCCAGTAGCGAAGGGAGACAAGAGACCCAGTACTTC.

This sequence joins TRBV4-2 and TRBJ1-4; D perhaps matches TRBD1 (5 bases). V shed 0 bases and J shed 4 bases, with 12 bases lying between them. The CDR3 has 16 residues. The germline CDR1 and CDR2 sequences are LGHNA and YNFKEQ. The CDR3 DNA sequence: TGTGCCAGCAGCCAAGACAGCGACAGCCATAATGAAAAACTGTTTTTT. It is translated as CASSQDSDSHNEKLFF.

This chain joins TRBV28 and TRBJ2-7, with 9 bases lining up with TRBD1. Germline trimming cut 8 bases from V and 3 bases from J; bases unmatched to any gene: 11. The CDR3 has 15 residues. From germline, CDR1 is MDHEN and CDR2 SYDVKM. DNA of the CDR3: TGTGCCAGCCTAGGGGCCGGGACAGGGATCTACGAGCAGTACTTC. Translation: CASLGAGTGIYEQYF.

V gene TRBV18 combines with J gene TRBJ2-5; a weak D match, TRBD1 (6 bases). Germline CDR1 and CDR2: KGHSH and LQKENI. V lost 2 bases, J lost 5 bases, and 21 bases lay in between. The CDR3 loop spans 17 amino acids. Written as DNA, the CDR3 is TGTGCCAGCTCACCATCCCAGGGGTCGCTTTATCAGGAGACCCAGTACTTC. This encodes CASSPSQGSLYQETQYF.